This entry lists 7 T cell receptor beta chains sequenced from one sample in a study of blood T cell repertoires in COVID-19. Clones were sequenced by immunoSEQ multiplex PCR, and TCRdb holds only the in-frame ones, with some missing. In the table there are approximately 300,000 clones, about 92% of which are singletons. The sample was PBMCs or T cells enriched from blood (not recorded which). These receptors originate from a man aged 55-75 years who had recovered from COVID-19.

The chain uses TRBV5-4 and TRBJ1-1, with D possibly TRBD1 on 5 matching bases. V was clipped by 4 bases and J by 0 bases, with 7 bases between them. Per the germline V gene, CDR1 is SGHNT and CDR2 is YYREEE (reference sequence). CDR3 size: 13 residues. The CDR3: CASSAGMNTEAFF. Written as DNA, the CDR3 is TGTGCCAGCAGCGCAGGGATGAACACTGAAGCTTTCTTT.

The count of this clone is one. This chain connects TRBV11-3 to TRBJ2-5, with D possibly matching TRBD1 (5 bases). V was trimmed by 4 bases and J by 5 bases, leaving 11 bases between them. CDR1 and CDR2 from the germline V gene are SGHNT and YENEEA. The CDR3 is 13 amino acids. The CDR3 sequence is CASSSGWQETQYF. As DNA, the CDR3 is TGTGCCAGCAGCTCAGGGTGGCAGGAGACCCAGTACTTC.

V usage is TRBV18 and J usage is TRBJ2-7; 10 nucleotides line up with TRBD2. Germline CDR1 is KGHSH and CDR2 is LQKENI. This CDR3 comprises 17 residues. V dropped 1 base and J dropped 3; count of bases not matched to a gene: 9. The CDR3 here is CASSPQPKLAGGYEQYF. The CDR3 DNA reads TGTGCCAGCTCACCACAACCCAAATTAGCGGGGGGCTACGAGCAGTACTTC.

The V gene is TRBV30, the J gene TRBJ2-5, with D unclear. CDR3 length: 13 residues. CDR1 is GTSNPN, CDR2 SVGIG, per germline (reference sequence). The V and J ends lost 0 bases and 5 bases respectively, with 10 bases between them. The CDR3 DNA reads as TGTGCCTGGAGTGTTCGGGTTGGCGAGACCCAGTACTTC. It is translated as CAWSVRVGETQYF.

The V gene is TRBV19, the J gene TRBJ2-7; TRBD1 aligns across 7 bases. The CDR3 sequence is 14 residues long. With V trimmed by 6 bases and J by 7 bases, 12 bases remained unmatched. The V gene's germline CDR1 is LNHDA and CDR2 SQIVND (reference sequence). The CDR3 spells CASRVRTGRSEQYF. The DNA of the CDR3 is TGTGCCAGTAGAGTGCGGACAGGTCGATCGGAGCAGTACTTC.

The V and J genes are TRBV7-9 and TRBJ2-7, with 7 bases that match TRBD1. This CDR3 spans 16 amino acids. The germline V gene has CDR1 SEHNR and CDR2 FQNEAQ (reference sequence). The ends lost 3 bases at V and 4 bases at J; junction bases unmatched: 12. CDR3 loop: CASSFKPGTVDYEQYF. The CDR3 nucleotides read TGTGCCAGCAGCTTTAAGCCCGGGACAGTCGATTACGAGCAGTACTTC.

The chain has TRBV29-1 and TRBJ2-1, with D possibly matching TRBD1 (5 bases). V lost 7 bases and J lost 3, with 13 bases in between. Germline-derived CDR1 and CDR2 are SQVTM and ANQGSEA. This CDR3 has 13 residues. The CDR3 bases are TGCAGCGCCAAAGGGGCGGACTACAATGAGCAGTTCTTC. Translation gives CSAKGADYNEQFF.